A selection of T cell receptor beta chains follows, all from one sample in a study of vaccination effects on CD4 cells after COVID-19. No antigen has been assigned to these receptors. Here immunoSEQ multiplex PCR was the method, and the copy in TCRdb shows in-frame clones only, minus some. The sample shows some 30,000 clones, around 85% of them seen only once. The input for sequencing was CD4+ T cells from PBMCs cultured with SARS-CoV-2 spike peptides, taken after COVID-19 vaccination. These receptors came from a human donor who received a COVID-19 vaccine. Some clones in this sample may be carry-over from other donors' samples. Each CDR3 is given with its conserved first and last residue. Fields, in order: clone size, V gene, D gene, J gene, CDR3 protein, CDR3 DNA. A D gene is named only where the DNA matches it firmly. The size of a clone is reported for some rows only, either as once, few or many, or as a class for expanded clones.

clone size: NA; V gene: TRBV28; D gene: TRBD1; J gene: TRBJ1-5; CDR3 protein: CASAPRGRNNQPQHF; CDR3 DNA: TGTGCCAGCGCACCTAGGGGGCGGAACAATCAGCCCCAGCATTTT
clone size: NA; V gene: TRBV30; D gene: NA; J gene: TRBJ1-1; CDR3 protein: CAWSVGSGWNTEAFF; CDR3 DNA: TGTGCCTGGAGTGTAGGTTCAGGGTGGAACACTGAAGCTTTCTTT
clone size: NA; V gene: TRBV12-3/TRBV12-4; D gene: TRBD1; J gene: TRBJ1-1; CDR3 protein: CASSFPPGQQAFF; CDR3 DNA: TGTGCCAGCAGTTTCCCGCCGGGACAGCAAGCTTTCTTT
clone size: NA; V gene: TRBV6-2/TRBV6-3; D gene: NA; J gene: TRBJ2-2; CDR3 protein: CASSYSPGGRTGELFF; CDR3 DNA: TGTGCCAGCAGTTACTCCCCGGGGGGCAGAACCGGGGAGCTGTTTTTT
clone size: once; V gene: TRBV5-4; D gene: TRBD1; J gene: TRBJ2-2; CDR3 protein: CASSRDRVGTTGELFF; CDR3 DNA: TGTGCCAGCAGTCGGGACAGGGTTGGGACCACCGGGGAGCTGTTTTTT
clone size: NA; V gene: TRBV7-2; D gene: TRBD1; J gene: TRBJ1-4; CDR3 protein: CASSPTGLTNEKLFF; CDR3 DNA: TGTGCCAGCAGCCCGACAGGGCTAACTAATGAAAAACTGTTTTTT
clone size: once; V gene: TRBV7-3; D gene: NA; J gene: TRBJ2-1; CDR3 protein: CASSFLGTQFGNEQFF; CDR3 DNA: TGTGCCAGCAGCTTTTTGGGGACTCAATTTGGGAATGAGCAGTTCTTC
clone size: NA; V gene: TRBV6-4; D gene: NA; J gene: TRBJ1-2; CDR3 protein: CASSEATGPYGYTF; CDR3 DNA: TGTGCCAGCAGTGAGGCGACGGGCCCCTATGGCTACACCTTC
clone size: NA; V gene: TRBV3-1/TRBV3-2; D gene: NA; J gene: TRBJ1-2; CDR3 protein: CASSQRDGYGYTF; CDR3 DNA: TGTGCCAGCAGCCAAAGGGATGGCTATGGCTACACCTTC
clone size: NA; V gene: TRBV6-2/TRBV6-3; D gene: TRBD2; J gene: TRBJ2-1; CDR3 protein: CASSYPGPSGGSTYNEQFF; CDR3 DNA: TGTGCCAGCAGTTATCCCGGCCCTAGCGGGGGGTCCACCTACAATGAGCAGTTCTTC
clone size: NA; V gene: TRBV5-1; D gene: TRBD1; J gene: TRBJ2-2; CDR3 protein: CASNHRGDTGELFF; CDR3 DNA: TGCGCCAGCAACCACAGGGGAGACACCGGGGAGCTGTTTTTT
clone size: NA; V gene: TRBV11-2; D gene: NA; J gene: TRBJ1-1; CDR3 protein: CASSPTGRLTEAFF; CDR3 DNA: TGTGCCAGCAGCCCAACAGGGCGGCTCACTGAAGCTTTCTTT
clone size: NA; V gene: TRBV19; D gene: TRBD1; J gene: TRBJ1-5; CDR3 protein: CASSAGQGFDQPQHF; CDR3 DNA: TGTGCCAGTAGTGCAGGACAGGGTTTCGATCAGCCCCAGCATTTT
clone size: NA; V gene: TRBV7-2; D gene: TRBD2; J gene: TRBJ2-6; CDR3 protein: CASSFQGGGANVLTF; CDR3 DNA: TGTGCCAGCAGTTTCCAGGGAGGGGGGGCCAACGTCCTGACTTTC
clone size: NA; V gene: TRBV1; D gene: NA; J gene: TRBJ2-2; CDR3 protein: CTSRGLAGRTDNTGELFF; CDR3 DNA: TGCACCAGCAGAGGACTAGCGGGTAGGACCGACAACACCGGGGAGCTGTTTTTT
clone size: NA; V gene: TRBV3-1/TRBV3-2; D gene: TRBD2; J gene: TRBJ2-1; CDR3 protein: CASSLGTSGEDEQFF; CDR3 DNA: TGTGCCAGCAGCCTGGGGACTAGCGGGGAGGATGAGCAGTTCTTC
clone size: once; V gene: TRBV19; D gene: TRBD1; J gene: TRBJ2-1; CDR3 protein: CASSPPRDRPYNEQFF; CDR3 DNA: TGTGCCAGTAGTCCTCCCCGGGACAGACCTTACAATGAGCAGTTCTTC
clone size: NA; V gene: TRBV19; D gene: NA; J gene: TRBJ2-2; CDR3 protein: CASMSATGELFF; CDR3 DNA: TGTGCCAGTATGTCAGCCACCGGGGAGCTGTTTTTT
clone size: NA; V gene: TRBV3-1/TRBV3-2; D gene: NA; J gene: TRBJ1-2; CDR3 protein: CASSQDTGGGLEGYTF; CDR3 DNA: TGTGCCAGCAGCCAAGATACTGGCGGGGGGCTAGAGGGCTACACCTTC
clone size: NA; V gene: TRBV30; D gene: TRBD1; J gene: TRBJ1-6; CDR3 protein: CAWRTGGISINSPLHF; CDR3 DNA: TGTGCCTGGAGGACAGGGGGCATCTCGATTAATTCACCCCTCCACTTT
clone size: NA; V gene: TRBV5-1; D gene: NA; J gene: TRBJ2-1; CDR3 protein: CASSFLQASSNEQFF; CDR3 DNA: TGCGCCAGCAGCTTTTTGCAGGCTAGCAGCAATGAGCAGTTCTTC